The 9 T cell receptor beta chains reported below all come from one sample, sequenced in a study of response to subunit inactivated influenza vaccine (dated by TCRdb to the late 2010s). Libraries were made using RT-PCR. The reads were generated on an Illumina HiSeq 2500. TCRdb cleaned the public reads at Q25 with fastp, built clones with MiXCR and kept in-frame beta chains. Here each entry gathers all rows of one CDR3 protein and keeps the most common genes and DNA. The sample includes around 520,000 distinct CDR3 sequences, with roughly 25% observed a single time. In total, the top ten clones hold less than 2.5% of the sample. Sequences were derived from CD4+ T cells sorted from PBMCs, sampled 4 to 6 days after vaccination. These receptors were taken from a man aged 45-65 years who received an inactivated influenza vaccine. Donor details come from another sample of the same person, matched by shared clones.

This clonotype has only a few counts. The rearrangement uses TRBV28 and TRBJ2-3; 12 nucleotides align to TRBD2. CDR3 length equals 17 residues. The germline gives CDR1 MDHEN, CDR2 SYDVKM. J gave up 4 bases and V 5 bases, and 10 bases lay outside the gene matches. CDR3 bases: TGTGCCAGCAGTCTAGCGGGAGGGCCGAGGGGGGCAGATACGCAGTATTTT. Encoded protein: CASSLAGGPRGADTQYF.

This clonotype came up many times. The V call is TRBV12-3 or TRBV12-4, the J call TRBJ2-3, with D perhaps matching TRBD1 (5 bases). The CDR3 is 12 residues long. Trimming removed 4 bases at V and 8 bases at J, with 10 bases between. CDR3 protein: CASSWDGATQYF. DNA of the CDR3: TGTGCCAGCAGTTGGGATGGGGCTACGCAGTATTTT.

The V and J genes are TRBV5-1 and TRBJ2-2; D tentatively reads TRBD1 or TRBD2 (5 bases each). V shed 4 bases and J shed 1 base, with 14 bases lying between them. CDR1 and CDR2 from the germline V gene are SGHRS and YFSETQ. The CDR3 length is 16 residues. Here the CDR3 reads CASSAWDAQNTGELFF. Written as DNA, the CDR3 is TGCGCCAGCAGCGCTTGGGACGCACAGAACACCGGGGAGCTGTTTTTT. The full variable domain, its missing parts supplied by reference TRBV5-1 and TRBJ2-2, is KAGVTQTPRYLIKTRGQQVTLSCSPISGHRSVSWYQQTPGQGLQFLFEYFSETQRNKGNFPGRFSGRQFSNSRSEMNVSTLELGDSALYLCASSAWDAQNTGELFFGEGSRLTVL.

This clonotype has a single count. The chain joins TRBV30 to TRBJ1-1, with D uncertain. The CDR3 extends over 13 amino acids. V was trimmed by 3 bases and J by 1 base, leaving 9 bases between them. Germline CDR1 and CDR2: GTSNPN and SVGIG (reference sequence). In DNA, the CDR3 is TGTGCCTGGAGCGCCCAAACGAACACTGAAGCTTTCTTT. The encoded protein is CAWSAQTNTEAFF.

This clonotype occurred a few times. The chain employs TRBV24-1 and TRBJ1-2; D perhaps matches TRBD1 (5 bases). V dropped 6 bases and J dropped 0 bases, with 16 bases sitting between them. The CDR3 covers 16 residues. CDR1 KGHDR and CDR2 SFDVKD come from the germline V gene. CDR3 residues: CATSPAFGAPNYGYTF. The CDR3 nucleotides read TGTGCCACCAGTCCGGCCTTTGGGGCCCCTAACTATGGCTACACCTTC.

V gene TRBV4-1 combines with J gene TRBJ2-7; D is unresolved. The CDR3 runs 15 residues. CDR1 and CDR2 from the germline V gene are MGHRA and YSYEKL. The V and J ends lost 1 base and 0 bases respectively, with 10 bases between them. CDR3 loop: CASSQGLSASYEQYF. DNA for the CDR3: TGCGCCAGCAGCCAAGGACTTTCTGCCTCCTACGAGCAGTACTTC.

This chain joins TRBV7-9 and TRBJ2-3; 9 bases are shared with TRBD1. The CDR3 is 17 amino acids. Trimming took 0 bases from V and 1 from J; bases not matched to a gene: 5. Germline V gene sequence: CDR1 SEHNR, CDR2 FQNEAQ (reference sequence). The DNA for the CDR3 is TGTGCCAGCAGCTTAGCATTCCGGACAGGGGGCACAGATACGCAGTATTTT. Translating gives CASSLAFRTGGTDTQYF.

The chain links TRBV2 to TRBJ1-1; D ambiguous. In germline, CDR1 is SNHLY, CDR2 FYNNEI. The CDR3 contains 12 residues. V lost 5 bases, J lost 5 bases, and 9 bases lay in between. The CDR3 loop is CASSRDNTEAFF. Here the CDR3 DNA reads TGTGCCAGCAGTCGCGACAATACTGAAGCTTTCTTT. The entire variable domain, with the rest obtained from reference TRBV2 and TRBJ1-1, is as follows: EPEVTQTPSHQVTQMGQEVILRCVPISNHLYFYWYRQILGQKVEFLVSFYNNEISEKSEIFDDQFSVERPDGSNFTLKIRSTKLEDSAMYFCASSRDNTEAFFGQGTRLTVV.

The chain carries TRBV12-3 or TRBV12-4 and TRBJ1-2; 10 nucleotides align to TRBD1. This CDR3 region has 15 residues. J gave up 7 bases and V 2 bases, and 7 bases lay outside the gene matches. The CDR3 bases are TGTGCCAGCAGTTTACCCCTGACAGGGGGCGGTGGCTACACCTTC. Its translation is CASSLPLTGGGGYTF.